This TCR beta chain was retrieved from a study of OX40 agonist ivuxolimab in advanced cancers. Study background: A history of anti-PD-1, anti-PD-L1 or anti-CTLA-4 therapy was acceptable, and around 36% had some. Partial responses were achieved by three patients, one with hepatocellular carcinoma and two with cutaneous melanoma.

In this sample, this clone turned up once. Its specificity is unknown. Study results and limitations: CD4+ T cells averaged fewer expanded clones than CD8+ T cells.

The repertoire was sequenced with immunoSEQ multiplex PCR; TCRdb's copy has only in-frame clones and lacks some. The repertoire includes around 50,000 clones, more than 75% of them detected once, and about 1.8% sits in the top ten. Trimming stripped 3 bases from V and 7 bases from J, with 11 bases between. This CDR3 is built from 13 residues. Germline loops: CDR1 SGHAT, CDR2 FQNNGV. The origin of this receptor is an adult with an advanced solid tumor such as melanoma, head and neck, liver or kidney cancer. This rearrangement joins TRBV11-2 to TRBJ2-3; D gene uncertain. The specimen comprised CD4+ or CD8+ T cells sorted from blood, sampled in a trial of the OX40 agonist ivuxolimab. CDR3 sequence reads: CASSFHETNTQYF. The CDR3 DNA reads TGTGCCAGCAGCTTTCACGAAACGAATACGCAGTATTTT.